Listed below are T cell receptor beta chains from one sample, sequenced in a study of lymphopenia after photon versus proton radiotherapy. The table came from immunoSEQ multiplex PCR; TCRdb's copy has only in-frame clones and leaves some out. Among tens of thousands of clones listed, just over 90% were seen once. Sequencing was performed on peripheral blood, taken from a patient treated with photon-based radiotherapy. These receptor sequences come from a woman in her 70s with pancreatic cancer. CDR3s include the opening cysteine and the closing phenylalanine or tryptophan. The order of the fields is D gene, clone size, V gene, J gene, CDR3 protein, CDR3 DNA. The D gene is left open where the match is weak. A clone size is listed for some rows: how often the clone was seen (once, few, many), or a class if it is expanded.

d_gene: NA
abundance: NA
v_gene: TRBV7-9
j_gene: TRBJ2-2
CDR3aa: CASSLRNTGELFF
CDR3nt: TGTGCCAGCAGCCTAAGAAACACCGGGGAGCTGTTTTTT

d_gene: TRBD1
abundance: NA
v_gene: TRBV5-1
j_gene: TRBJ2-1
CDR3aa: CASSSNVPGQGDNEQFF
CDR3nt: TGCGCCAGCAGCTCCAATGTACCGGGACAGGGAGACAATGAGCAGTTCTTC

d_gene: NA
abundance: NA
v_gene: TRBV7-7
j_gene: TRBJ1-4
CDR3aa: CASSLGRQVSNEKLFF
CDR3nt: TGTGCTAGCAGCTTAGGGCGCCAGGTCTCTAATGAAAAACTGTTTTTT

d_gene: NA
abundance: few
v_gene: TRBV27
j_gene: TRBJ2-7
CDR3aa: CASSWGLGYEQYF
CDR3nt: TGTGCCAGCAGTTGGGGCTTGGGCTACGAGCAGTACTTC

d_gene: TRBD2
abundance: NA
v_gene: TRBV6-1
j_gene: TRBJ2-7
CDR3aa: CASSVAGEFEQYF
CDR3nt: TGTGCCAGCAGTGTTGCGGGAGAGTTTGAGCAGTACTTC

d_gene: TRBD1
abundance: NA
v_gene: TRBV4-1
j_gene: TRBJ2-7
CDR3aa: CASSQSGQGYEQYF
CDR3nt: TGCGCCAGCAGCCAGTCGGGACAGGGCTACGAGCAGTACTTC

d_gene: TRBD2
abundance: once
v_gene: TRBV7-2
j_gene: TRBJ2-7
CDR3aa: CASSLLGLAVNEQYF
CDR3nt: TGTGCCAGCAGCTTACTCGGGCTAGCGGTGAACGAGCAGTACTTC

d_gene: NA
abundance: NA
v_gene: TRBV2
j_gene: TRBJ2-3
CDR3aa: CASGLKAEGTQYF
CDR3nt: TGTGCCAGCGGATTAAAAGCTGAGGGCACGCAGTATTTT

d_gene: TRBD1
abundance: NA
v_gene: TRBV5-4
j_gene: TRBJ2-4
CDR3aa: CASSSKKTGKDRDIQYF
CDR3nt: TGTGCCAGCAGCTCAAAAAAGACAGGGAAGGATAGAGACATTCAGTACTTC

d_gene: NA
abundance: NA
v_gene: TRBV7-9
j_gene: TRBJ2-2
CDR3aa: CASSPEGPGRGGDTGELFF
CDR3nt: TGTGCCAGCAGCCCAGAGGGGCCCGGCAGGGGGGGTGACACCGGGGAGCTGTTTTTT

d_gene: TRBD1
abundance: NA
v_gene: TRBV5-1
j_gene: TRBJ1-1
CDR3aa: CASSLGQGSMKNTEAFF
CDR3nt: TGCGCCAGCAGCCTCGGACAGGGCTCAATGAAGAACACTGAAGCTTTCTTT

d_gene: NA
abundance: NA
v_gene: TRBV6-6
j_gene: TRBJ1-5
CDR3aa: CASTKGQGDNQPQHF
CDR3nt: TGTGCCAGCACCAAAGGGCAGGGAGACAATCAGCCCCAGCATTTT

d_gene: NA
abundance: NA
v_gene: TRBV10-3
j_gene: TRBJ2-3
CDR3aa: CAIRAVDTQYF
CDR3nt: TGTGCCATCAGGGCAGTAGATACGCAGTATTTT

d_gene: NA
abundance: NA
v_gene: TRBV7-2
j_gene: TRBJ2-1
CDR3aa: CASSLGAEEQFF
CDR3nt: TGTGCCAGCAGCTTAGGTGCGGAAGAGCAGTTCTTC

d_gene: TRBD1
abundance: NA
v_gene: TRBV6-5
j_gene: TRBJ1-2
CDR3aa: CASSYSDRANMGYTF
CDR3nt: TGTGCCAGCAGTTACTCCGACAGGGCCAATATGGGCTACACCTTC

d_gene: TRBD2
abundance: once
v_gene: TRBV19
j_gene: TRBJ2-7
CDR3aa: CASSIIAGAREQYF
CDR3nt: TGTGCCAGTAGTATCATAGCGGGAGCGCGCGAGCAGTACTTC

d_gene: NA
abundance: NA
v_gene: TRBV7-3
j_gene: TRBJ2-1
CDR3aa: CASSFSALSSYNEQFF
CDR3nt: TGTGCCAGCAGCTTTTCAGCCTTAAGCTCCTACAATGAGCAGTTCTTC

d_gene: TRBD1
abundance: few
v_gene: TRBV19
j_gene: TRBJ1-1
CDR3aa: CASSMRATGPRQTEAFF
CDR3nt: TGTGCCAGTAGTATGCGGGCGACAGGGCCTAGGCAAACTGAAGCTTTCTTT

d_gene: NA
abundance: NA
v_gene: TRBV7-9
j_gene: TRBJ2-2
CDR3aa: CASSRDTGYTGELFF
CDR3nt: TGTGCCAGCAGCCGAGACACAGGGTACACCGGGGAGCTGTTTTTT

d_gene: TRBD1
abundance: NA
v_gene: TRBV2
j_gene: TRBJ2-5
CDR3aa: CASSEGSSGQGRGETQYF
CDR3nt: TGTGCCAGCAGTGAAGGTTCCTCGGGACAGGGGAGGGGAGAGACCCAGTACTTC

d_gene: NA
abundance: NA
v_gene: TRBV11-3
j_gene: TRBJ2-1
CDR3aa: CASSLDWGKEQFF
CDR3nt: TGTGCCAGCAGCTTAGATTGGGGCAAGGAGCAGTTCTTC

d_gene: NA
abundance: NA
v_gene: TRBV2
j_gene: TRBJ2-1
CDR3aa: CATQLYNEQFF
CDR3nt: TGTGCCACCCAACTCTACAATGAGCAGTTCTTC

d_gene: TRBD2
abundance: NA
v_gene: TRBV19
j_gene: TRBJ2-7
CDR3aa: CASSMGLAGALRSEQYF
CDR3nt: TGTGCCAGTAGTATGGGACTAGCGGGAGCCCTTCGGAGTGAGCAGTACTTC

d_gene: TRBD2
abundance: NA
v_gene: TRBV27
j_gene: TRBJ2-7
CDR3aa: CASSLRAGGPYEQYF
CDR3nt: TGTGCCAGCAGTTTACGAGCGGGAGGACCCTACGAGCAGTACTTC

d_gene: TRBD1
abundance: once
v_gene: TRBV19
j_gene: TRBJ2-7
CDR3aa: CASSIVGTGGYEQYF
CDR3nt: TGTGCCAGTAGTATAGTAGGGACAGGGGGCTACGAGCAGTACTTC

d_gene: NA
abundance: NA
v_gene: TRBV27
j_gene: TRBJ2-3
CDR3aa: CASSPRRDTQYF
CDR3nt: TGTGCCAGCAGTCCCCGCCGCGATACGCAGTATTTT

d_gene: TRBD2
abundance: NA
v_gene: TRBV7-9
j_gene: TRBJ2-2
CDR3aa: CASSLALLAGAGTGELFF
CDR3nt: TGTGCCAGCAGCTTAGCGTTATTAGCGGGAGCGGGCACCGGGGAGCTGTTTTTT

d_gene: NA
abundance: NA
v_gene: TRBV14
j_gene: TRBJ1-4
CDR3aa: CASSQALRGTELFF
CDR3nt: TGTGCCAGCAGCCAAGCACTCCGCGGGACGGAACTGTTTTTT

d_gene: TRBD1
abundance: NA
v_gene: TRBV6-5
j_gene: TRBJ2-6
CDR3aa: CASSSDRASGANVLTF
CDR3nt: TGTGCCAGCAGTTCCGACAGGGCCTCTGGGGCCAACGTCCTGACTTTC

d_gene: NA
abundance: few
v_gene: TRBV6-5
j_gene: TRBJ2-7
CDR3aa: CASSSHRRQATYEQYF
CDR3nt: TGTGCCAGCAGTTCCCACAGGAGACAGGCAACCTACGAGCAGTACTTC

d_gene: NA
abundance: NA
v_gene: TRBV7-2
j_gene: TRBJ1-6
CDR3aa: CASSLQVGDSPLHF
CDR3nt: TGTGCCAGCAGCTTACAGGTTGGCGACTCACCCCTCCACTTT

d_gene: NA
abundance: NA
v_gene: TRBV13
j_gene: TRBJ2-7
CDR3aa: CASSRVTVRSYEEQYF
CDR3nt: TGTGCCAGCAGCCGCGTGACAGTGAGATCCTACGAGGAGCAGTACTTC

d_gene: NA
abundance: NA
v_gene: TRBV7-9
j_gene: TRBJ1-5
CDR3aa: CASSLGRGSGNQPQHF
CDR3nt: TGTGCCAGCAGCTTGGGAAGGGGGTCCGGCAATCAGCCCCAGCATTTT

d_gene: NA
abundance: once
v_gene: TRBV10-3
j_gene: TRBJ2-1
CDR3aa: CAISRPYNEQFF
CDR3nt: TGTGCCATCAGCAGGCCTTACAATGAGCAGTTCTTC

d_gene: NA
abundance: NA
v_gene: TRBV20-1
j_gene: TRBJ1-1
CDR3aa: CSASEDTEAFF
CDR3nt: TGCAGTGCTAGTGAGGACACTGAAGCTTTCTTT

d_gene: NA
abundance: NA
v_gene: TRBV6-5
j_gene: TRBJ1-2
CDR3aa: CASSYTKGDYGYTF
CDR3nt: TGTGCCAGCAGTTACACAAAGGGGGACTATGGCTACACCTTC

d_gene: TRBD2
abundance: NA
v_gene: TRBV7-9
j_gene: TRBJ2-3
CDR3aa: CASSPGTSGPTDTQYF
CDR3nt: TGTGCCAGCAGCCCCGGGACTAGCGGACCGACAGATACGCAGTATTTT

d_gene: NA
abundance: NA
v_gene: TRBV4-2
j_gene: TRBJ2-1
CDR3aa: CASSLYRGNEQFF
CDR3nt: TGTGCCAGCAGCCTATATAGGGGGAATGAGCAGTTCTTC

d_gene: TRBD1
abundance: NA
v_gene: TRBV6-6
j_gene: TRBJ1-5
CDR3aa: CASRQGAVNQPQHF
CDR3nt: TGTGCCAGCAGACAGGGGGCCGTCAATCAGCCCCAGCATTTT

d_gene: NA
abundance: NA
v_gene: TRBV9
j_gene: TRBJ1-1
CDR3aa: CASSQAGANTEAFF
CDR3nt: TGTGCCAGCAGCCAGGCCGGGGCGAACACTGAAGCTTTCTTT

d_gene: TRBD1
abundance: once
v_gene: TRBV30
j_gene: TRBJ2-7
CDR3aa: CAWEQGARSYEQYF
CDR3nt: TGTGCCTGGGAACAGGGGGCGCGTTCCTACGAGCAGTACTTC

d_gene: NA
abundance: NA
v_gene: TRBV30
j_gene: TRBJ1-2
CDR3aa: CAWSVRAGRTYGYTF
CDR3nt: TGTGCCTGGAGTGTACGGGCAGGGCGTACCTATGGCTACACCTTC

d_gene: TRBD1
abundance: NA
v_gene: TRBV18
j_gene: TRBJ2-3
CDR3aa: CASSSSGTGGADTQYF
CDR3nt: TGTGCCAGCTCAAGTTCCGGGACAGGGGGCGCAGATACGCAGTATTTT

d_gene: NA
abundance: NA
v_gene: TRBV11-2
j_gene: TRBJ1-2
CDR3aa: CASRHSGRGYTF
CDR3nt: TGTGCCAGCAGGCATAGCGGTCGTGGCTACACCTTC

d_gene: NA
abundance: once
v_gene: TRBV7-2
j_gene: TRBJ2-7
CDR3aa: CASSTRQTGVYEQYF
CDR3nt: TGTGCCAGCAGCACCCGCCAGACAGGAGTCTACGAGCAGTACTTC

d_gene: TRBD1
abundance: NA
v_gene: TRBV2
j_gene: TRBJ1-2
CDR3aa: CASSEDRGGYGYTF
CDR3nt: TGTGCCAGCAGTGAAGACAGGGGTGGCTATGGCTACACCTTC

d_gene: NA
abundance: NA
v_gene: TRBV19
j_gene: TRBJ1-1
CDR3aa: CASSIGSMNTEAFF
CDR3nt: TGTGCCAGTAGTATCGGCAGCATGAACACTGAAGCTTTCTTT

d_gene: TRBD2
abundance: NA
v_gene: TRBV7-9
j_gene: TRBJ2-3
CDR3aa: CASSLGGSGMRDTQYF
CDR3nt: TGTGCCAGCAGCTTAGGAGGTAGCGGGATGAGAGATACGCAGTATTTT

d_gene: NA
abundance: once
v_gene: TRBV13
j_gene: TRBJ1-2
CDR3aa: CASSLAGIYGYTF
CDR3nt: TGTGCCAGCAGCTTGGCAGGGATCTATGGCTACACCTTC

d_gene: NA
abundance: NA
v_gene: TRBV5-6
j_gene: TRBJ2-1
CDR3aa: CASSFEALYNEQFF
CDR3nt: TGTGCCAGCAGCTTTGAGGCCCTATACAATGAGCAGTTCTTC

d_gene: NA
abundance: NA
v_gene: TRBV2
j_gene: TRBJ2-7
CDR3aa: CASSERGGLTYEQYF
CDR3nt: TGTGCCAGCAGTGAAAGGGGGGGCCTTACCTACGAGCAGTACTTC

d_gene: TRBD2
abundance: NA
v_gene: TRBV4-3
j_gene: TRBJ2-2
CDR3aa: CASSPGGGLAGGPGVTGELFF
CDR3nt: TGCGCCAGCAGCCCTGGAGGGGGTCTAGCGGGAGGGCCAGGGGTTACCGGGGAGCTGTTTTTT

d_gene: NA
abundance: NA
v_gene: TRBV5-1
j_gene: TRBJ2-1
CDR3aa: CASSLGMGAYNEQFF
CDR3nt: TGCGCCAGCAGCTTGGGAATGGGGGCTTACAATGAGCAGTTCTTC

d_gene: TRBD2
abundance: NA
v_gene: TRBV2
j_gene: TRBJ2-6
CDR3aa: CASGREGLGANVLTF
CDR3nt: TGTGCCAGCGGACGGGAGGGGCTTGGGGCCAACGTCCTGACTTTC

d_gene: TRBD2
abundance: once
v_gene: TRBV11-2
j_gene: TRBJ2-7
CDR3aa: CASSLRSSGRFDEQYF
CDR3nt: TGTGCCAGCAGCTTAAGGTCCAGCGGGAGGTTTGACGAGCAGTACTTC

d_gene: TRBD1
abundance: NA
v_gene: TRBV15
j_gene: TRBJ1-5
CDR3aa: CATSRDRGGQPQHF
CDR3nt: TGTGCCACCAGCAGAGACAGGGGGGGACAGCCCCAGCATTTT

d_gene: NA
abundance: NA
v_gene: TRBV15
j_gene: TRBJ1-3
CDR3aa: CATSRDYGGRNTIYF
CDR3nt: TGTGCCACCAGCAGAGATTACGGGGGAAGAAACACCATATATTTT

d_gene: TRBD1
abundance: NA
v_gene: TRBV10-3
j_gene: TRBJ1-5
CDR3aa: CAISKTGSSNQPQHF
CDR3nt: TGTGCCATCAGTAAGACAGGGTCGAGCAATCAGCCCCAGCATTTT